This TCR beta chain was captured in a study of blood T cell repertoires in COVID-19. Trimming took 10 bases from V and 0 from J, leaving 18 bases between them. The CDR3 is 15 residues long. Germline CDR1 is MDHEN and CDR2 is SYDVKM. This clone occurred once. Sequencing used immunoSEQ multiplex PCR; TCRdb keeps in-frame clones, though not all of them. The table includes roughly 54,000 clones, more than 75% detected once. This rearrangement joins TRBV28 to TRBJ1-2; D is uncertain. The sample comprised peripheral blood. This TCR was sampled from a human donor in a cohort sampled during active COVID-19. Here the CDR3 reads CATTLFPSANYGYTF. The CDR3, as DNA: TGTGCCACTACGCTGTTCCCCTCCGCTAACTATGGCTACACCTTC.